This T cell receptor (beta chain) comes out of a study of metastatic and nonmetastatic thyroid tumors. Study context: From malignant and benign thyroid patients, repertoires in blood and in tumor or nodule tissue were compared. Study-level points and caveats: Malignant thyroid tumors reportedly had TCR beta diversity that was significantly higher than in benign nodules, in blood and tumor.

Trimming at V came to 5 bases and at J to 14 bases, leaving 12 bases not matched to a gene. The CDR3 is 14 amino acids. Germline CDR1 reads LNHDA; CDR2 reads SQIVND (reference sequence). Per the authors' pipeline: The distant-metastasis classifier for papillary thyroid cancer was built from CDR3 differences across clinicopathological groups. From the PCR reads, TCRdb re-called clones with MiXCR. What appears here as the V and J calls and clone size reflects TCRdb's work, not the paper's. Of around 53,000 clones listed, around 20% are singletons. There are many counts of this clone. The target antigen is unknown. This CDR3 is also generated by other DNA sequences in the sample. Every patient was untreated before thyroid surgery.

The chain recombines TRBV19 with TRBJ1-4, with 9 bases lining up with TRBD1. The sequenced material came from blood. The source of this sequence is a female donor with papillary thyroid cancer or a benign thyroid nodule (not recorded which). Some clones in this sample may be carry-over from other donors' samples. CDR3 in amino acids: CASSSGTGKLRLFF. The DNA for the CDR3 is TGTGCCAGTAGTTCCGGGACAGGGAAACTTCGCCTGTTTTTT.